Listed here are 25 T cell receptor beta chains from one sample, sequenced in a study of post-analysis software for immune sequencing data. Study-level points and caveats: There were five or six TRBV segments more frequent in patients than controls, and TRBV5-6, TRBV5-1 and TRBV20-1 were among them.

No antigen has been identified for these receptors. Included in the TCR beta cDNA libraries were unique molecular identifiers. TCRdb reanalysed the PCR reads using MiXCR and keeps one entry per CDR3 protein. Of some 370,000 distinct CDR3 sequences in the sample, less than 35% were seen once. Sequenced: blood. All receptors come from a girl aged 5-17 years with multiple sclerosis.

This clonotype was picked up a small number of times. The chain recombines TRBV6-6 with TRBJ2-5; 8 bases fit TRBD1. TRBJ2-7 matches the DNA end more closely, so the J call is doubtful. CDR1 is MNHNY, CDR2 SVGAGI, per germline (reference sequence). This CDR3 spans 16 amino acids. The CDR3 nucleotides read TGTGCCAGCAGTCGCAGGGACCGAGGACAGGGCCACGAGCAGTACTTC. It encodes CASSRRDRGQGHEQYF.

This clonotype appeared a few times. The chain joins TRBV19 to TRBJ2-5; 9 bases line up with TRBD1. Near its end, the DNA agrees better with TRBJ2-7, so the J call may be wrong. The CDR3 consists of 13 residues. Germline CDR1 is LNHDA and CDR2 is SQIVND (reference sequence). The CDR3 is CASSTGQGNEQYF. The CDR3 DNA reads TGTGCCAGTAGTACGGGACAGGGAAACGAGCAGTACTTC.

This clonotype was seen only a few times. This chain connects TRBV7-2 to TRBJ1-5, with D possibly being TRBD1 (5 bases). This CDR3 contains 14 residues. The germline V gene has CDR1 SGHTA and CDR2 FQGNSA. Trimming removed 1 base from V and 9 bases from J, with 13 bases in between. CDR3 coding DNA: TGTGCCAGCAGCTTAGAGGGACCGAGGGGGCCCCAGCATTTT. Translated: CASSLEGPRGPQHF.

The genes are TRBV21-1 and TRBJ1-1. TRBV21-1 is a pseudogene locus. This CDR3 is 14 amino acids long. The CDR3 nucleotides are TGTGCCAGCAGTCCGCCAGCTATGAACACTGAAGCTTTCTTT. It codes for CASSPPAMNTEAFF.

This clonotype was detected ten times or more. The chain joins TRBV7-9 to TRBJ2-7, with D possibly being TRBD1 (6 bases). The V gene's germline CDR1 is SEHNR and CDR2 FQNEAQ (reference sequence). The CDR3 has 14 amino acids. V lost 3 bases to trimming and J lost 0 bases, with 9 bases between them. The CDR3 region is CASSFGQPSYEQYF. DNA of the CDR3: TGTGCCAGCAGCTTCGGACAGCCCTCCTACGAGCAGTACTTC.

In its sample, this clonotype was seen many times. V usage is TRBV29-1 and J usage is TRBJ2-7; the match to TRBD1 covers 9 bases. CDR1 SQVTM and CDR2 ANQGSEA come from the germline V gene. Trimming removed 4 bases from V and 6 bases from J; junction bases left unmatched: 4. This CDR3 region has 12 residues. In nucleotides, the CDR3 is TGCAGCGTTGGGGGACAGGGACGCGAGCAGTACTTC. As protein: CSVGGQGREQYF.

This clonotype has more than one count but fewer than ten. V is TRBV6-6 and J is TRBJ1-1; 9 positions match TRBD1. CDR3 length: 15 residues. The V gene's germline CDR1 is MNHNY and CDR2 SVGAGI (reference sequence). The V segment lost 0 bases and the J segment 1 base; nucleotides outside the gene matches: 0. Written as DNA, the CDR3 is TGTGCCAGCAGTTACTCGGGACAGGGGAACACTGAAGCTTTCTTT. The encoded protein is CASSYSGQGNTEAFF.

The J gene is TRBJ1-1, the V gene TRBV28; TRBD1 agrees at 10 bases. CDR1 is MDHEN and CDR2 is SYDVKM in the germline V gene. CDR3 size: 13 residues. After removal of 6 bases from V and 7 bases from J, the junction contained 5 bases not matched to a gene. The CDR3 DNA reads as TGTGCCAGCAGGACAGGGGGCGCGTTTGAAGCTTTCTTT. It encodes CASRTGGAFEAFF.

This rearrangement joins TRBV29-1 to TRBJ1-1, with 8 positions matching TRBD1. Per germline, CDR1 SQVTM and CDR2 ANQGSEA. This CDR3 is built from 14 residues. V lost 4 bases to trimming and J lost 4 bases; unmatched junction nucleotides: 8. This CDR3 is CSVGTGLYRTEAFF. CDR3 nucleotides: TGCAGCGTTGGGACAGGGCTTTATCGCACTGAAGCTTTCTTT.

The CDR3: CAIAQGLANYGYTF. CDR3 coding DNA: TGTGCCATTGCACAGGGGCTAGCTAACTATGGCTACACCTTC. The chain employs TRBV12-3 or TRBV12-4 and TRBJ1-2, with TRBD1 identical over 7 bases. V dropped 10 bases and J dropped 0; count of bases not matched to a gene: 8. The CDR3 covers 14 residues.

This chain links TRBV15 with TRBJ1-6, with D possibly matching TRBD1 (5 bases). V lost 3 bases and J lost 1, with 7 bases in between. CDR3 length equals 15 residues. The germline gives CDR1 LNHNV, CDR2 YYDKDF (reference sequence). The CDR3 nucleotides read TGTGCCACCAGCAGGGGGGGATCCTATAATTCACCCCTCCACTTT. Translating gives CATSRGGSYNSPLHF.

V is TRBV6-2 or TRBV6-3 and J is TRBJ2-3; D is undetermined. V was clipped by 8 bases and J by 4 bases, with 28 bases between them. The CDR3 has 18 residues. Germline V gene lookup returns CDR1 MNHEY and CDR2 SVGEGT. The CDR3 here is CASRPRPSTPGRPDTQYF. CDR3 DNA sequence: TGTGCCAGCCGTCCCCGCCCCAGTACTCCTGGTCGCCCAGATACGCAGTATTTT.

The chain joins TRBV12-3 or TRBV12-4 to TRBJ2-3; 9 nucleotides line up with TRBD1. The V and J ends lost 4 bases and 6 bases, in that order; junction bases with no gene match: 11. CDR3 length equals 16 residues. The CDR3 sequence is CASSYGPGTGRDTQYF. The DNA for the CDR3 is TGTGCCAGCAGTTACGGTCCCGGGACAGGGAGGGATACGCAGTATTTT.

This clonotype was detected only a few times. The CDR3 DNA sequence: TGTGCCACGGGCGGGGGGGCGGATACGCAGTATTTT. Its protein is CATGGGADTQYF. The chain couples TRBV6-9 to TRBJ2-3, with 9 positions matching TRBD2. V trimming: 10 bases; J trimming: 6 bases; junction bases outside the gene matches: 5. Per the germline V gene, CDR1 is MNHGY and CDR2 is SVAAGI. CDR3 size: 12 residues.

This clonotype was counted only a few times. The rearrangement joins TRBV5-1 to TRBJ2-1; 10 bases agree with TRBD2. The CDR3 totals 15 residues. Germline CDR1 and CDR2: SGHRS and YFSETQ. Unmatched junction bases numbered 4, after V lost 1 base and J lost 6 bases. The CDR3 DNA reads TGCGCCAGCAGCTTGACTACTAGCGGGACCAATGAGCAGTTCTTC. It encodes CASSLTTSGTNEQFF.

On this clonotype: The junction departs from germline at one end; a sequencing error may be responsible. The chain is built from TRBV5-1 and TRBJ1-1; a possible D gene is TRBD1 (5 bases). Germline assignment: CDR1 SGHRS and CDR2 YFSETQ. This CDR3 has 16 amino acids. CDR3 region: CTSSLIVGTGGTEAFF. The CDR3 DNA sequence: TGCACCAGCAGCTTGATCGTCGGGACCGGAGGTACTGAAGCTTTCTTT.

The chain joins TRBV18 to TRBJ1-4; D is unclear. Trimming took 3 bases from V and 2 from J, leaving 13 bases between them. CDR3 length equals 16 residues. The germline V gene encodes CDR1 KGHSH and CDR2 LQKENI. The CDR3 nucleotides are TGTGCCAGCTCACCCCCAGGCGGGGAGACTAATGAAAAACTGTTTTTT. Amino acid sequence: CASSPPGGETNEKLFF. The whole variable domain, filled in from reference TRBV18 and TRBJ1-4, reads NAGVMQNPRHLVRRRGQEARLRCSPMKGHSHVYWYRQLPEEGLKFMVYLQKENIIDESGMPKERFSAEFPKEGPSILRIQQVVRGDSAAYFCASSPPGGETNEKLFFGSGTQLSVL.

This clonotype was detected only a few times. The chain links TRBV27 to TRBJ2-1, with 7 bases fitting TRBD2. The CDR3 runs to 15 residues. Germline values: CDR1 MNHEY, CDR2 SMNVEV (reference sequence). V trimming: 3 bases; J trimming: 4 bases; junction bases outside the gene matches: 6. The CDR3 sequence is CASSFQAGRYNEQFF. For the CDR3, the DNA is TGTGCCAGCAGTTTTCAAGCGGGGCGGTACAATGAGCAGTTCTTC.

The genes are TRBV12-3 or TRBV12-4 and TRBJ2-7; 7 bases fit TRBD1. This CDR3 is 14 amino acids long. The junction had 8 bases not matched to a gene; V was cut back by 6 bases and J by 3 bases. CDR3 loop: CASSLPGQLYEQYF. The CDR3 nucleotides read TGTGCCAGCAGCTTACCGGGACAGCTCTACGAGCAGTACTTC.

The V gene is TRBV28, the J gene TRBJ2-1; D is perhaps TRBD2 (6 bases). Germline CDR1 and CDR2: MDHEN and SYDVKM. This CDR3 is 14 amino acids long. Trimming cost V 3 bases and J 7 bases, with 13 bases left between them. CDR3 in DNA: TGTGCCAGCAGTTTCCATCGGGGGTTGAATGAGCAGTTCTTC. Its protein product is CASSFHRGLNEQFF.

The rearrangement uses TRBV5-6 and TRBJ2-3; 7 bases match TRBD1. After removal of 4 bases from V and 4 bases from J, the junction contained 6 bases not matched to a gene. The CDR3 extends over 14 amino acids. From germline, CDR1 is SGHDT and CDR2 YYEEEE. CDR3 in amino acids: CASSTLQGADTQYF. The CDR3 nucleotides read TGTGCCAGCAGCACCCTCCAGGGGGCAGATACGCAGTATTTT.

This clonotype showed up just a few times. V and J are TRBV12-3 or TRBV12-4 and TRBJ1-6; D is ambiguous. The V end was cut by 6 bases, the J end by 5 bases, with 17 bases between. The CDR3 has 16 amino acids. In nucleotides, the CDR3 is TGTGCCAGCAGACCGCAGGACGGGCTAAATAATTCACCCCTCCACTTT. Translating gives CASRPQDGLNNSPLHF.

The chain has TRBV4-3 and TRBJ2-4; unclear D gene. The DNA end lines up better with TRBJ2-7; the J call may be wrong. Germline values: CDR1 LGHNA, CDR2 YSLEER. This CDR3 region has 12 residues. CDR3 in DNA: TGCGCCAGCAGCCAACCGGGTCGCGAGCAGTACTTC. This translates into CASSQPGREQYF.

With regard to this clonotype: The junction shows a germline mismatch at one end, possibly a read error. The chain uses TRBV5-1 and TRBJ2-3; D not certain. The CDR3 is made up of 14 amino acids. The V gene's germline CDR1 is SGHRS and CDR2 YFSETQ. The CDR3 reads CAGSLRAGTDTQYF. CDR3 nucleotides: TGCGCCGGCAGCCTTCGGGCCGGCACAGATACGCAGTATTTT.

The chain employs TRBV13 and TRBJ2-5; possibly TRBD1 or TRBD2 for D (5 bases each). The end of the DNA aligns better with TRBJ2-7, so the J call may be wrong. The CDR3 extends over 14 amino acids. The germline gives CDR1 PRHDT, CDR2 FYEKMQ (reference sequence). CDR3 sequence: CASSPGTARGEQYF. For the CDR3, the DNA is TGTGCCAGCAGTCCCGGGACCGCCCGAGGCGAGCAGTACTTC.